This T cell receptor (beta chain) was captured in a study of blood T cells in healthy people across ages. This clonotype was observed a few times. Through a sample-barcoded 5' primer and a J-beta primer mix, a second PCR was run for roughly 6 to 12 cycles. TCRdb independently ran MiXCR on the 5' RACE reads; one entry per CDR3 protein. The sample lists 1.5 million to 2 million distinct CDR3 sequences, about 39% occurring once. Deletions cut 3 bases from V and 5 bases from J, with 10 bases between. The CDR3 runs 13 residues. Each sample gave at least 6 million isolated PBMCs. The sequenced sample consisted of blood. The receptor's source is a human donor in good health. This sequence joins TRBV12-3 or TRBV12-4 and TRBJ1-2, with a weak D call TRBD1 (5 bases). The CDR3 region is CASSFGTPYGYTF. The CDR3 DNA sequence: TGTGCCAGCAGTTTTGGGACCCCATATGGCTACACCTTC.